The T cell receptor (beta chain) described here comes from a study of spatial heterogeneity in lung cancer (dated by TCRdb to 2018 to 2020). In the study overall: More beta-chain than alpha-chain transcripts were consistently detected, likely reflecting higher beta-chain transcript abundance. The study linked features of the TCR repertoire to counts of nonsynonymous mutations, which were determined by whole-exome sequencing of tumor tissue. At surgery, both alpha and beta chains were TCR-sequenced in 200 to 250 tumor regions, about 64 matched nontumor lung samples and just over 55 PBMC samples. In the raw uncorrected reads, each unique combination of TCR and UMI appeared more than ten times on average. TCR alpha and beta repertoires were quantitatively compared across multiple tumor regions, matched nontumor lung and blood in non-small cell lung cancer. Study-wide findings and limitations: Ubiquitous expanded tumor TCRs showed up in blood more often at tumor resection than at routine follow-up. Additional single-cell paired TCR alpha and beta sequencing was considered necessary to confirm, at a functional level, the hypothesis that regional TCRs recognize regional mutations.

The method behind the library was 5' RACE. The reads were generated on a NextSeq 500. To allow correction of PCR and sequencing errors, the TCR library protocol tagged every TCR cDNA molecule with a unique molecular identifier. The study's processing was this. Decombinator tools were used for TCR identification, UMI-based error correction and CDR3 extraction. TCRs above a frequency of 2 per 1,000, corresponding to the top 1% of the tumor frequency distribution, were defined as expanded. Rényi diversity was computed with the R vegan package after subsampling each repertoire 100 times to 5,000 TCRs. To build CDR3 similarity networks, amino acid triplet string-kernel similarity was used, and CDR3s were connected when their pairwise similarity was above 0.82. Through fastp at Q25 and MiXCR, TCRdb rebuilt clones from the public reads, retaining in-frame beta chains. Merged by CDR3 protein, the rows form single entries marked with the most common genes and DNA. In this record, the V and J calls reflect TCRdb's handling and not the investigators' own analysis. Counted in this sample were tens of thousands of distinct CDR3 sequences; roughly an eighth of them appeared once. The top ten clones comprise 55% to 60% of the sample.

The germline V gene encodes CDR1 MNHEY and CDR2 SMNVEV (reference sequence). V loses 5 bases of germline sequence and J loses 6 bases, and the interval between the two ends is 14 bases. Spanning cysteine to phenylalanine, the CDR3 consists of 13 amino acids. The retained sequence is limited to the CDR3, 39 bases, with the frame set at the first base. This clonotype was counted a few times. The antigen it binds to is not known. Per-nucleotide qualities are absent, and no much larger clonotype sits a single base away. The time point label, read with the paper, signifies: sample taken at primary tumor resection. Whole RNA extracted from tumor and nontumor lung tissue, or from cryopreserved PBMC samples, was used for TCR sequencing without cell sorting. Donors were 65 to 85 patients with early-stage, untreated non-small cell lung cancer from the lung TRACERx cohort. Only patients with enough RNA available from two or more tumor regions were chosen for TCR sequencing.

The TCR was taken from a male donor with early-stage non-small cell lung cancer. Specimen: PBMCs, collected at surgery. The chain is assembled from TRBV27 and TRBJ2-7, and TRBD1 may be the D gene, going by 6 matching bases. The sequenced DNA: TGTGCCAGCAGTATCTCAGGGGCTGGCGAGCAGTACTTC. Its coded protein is CASSISGAGEQYF.